This T cell receptor (beta chain) was sequenced for a study of neurological immune-mediated disorders. The V gene's germline CDR1 is DFQATT and CDR2 SNEGSKA (reference sequence). The V end was cut by 5 bases, the J end by 9 bases, with 23 bases between. The CDR3 has 15 residues. TCRdb re-called the 5' RACE reads with MiXCR, one entry per CDR3 protein. Of about 39,000 distinct CDR3 sequences listed, 6.5% to 8.5% are singletons. This clonotype has ten or more counts. What it binds is unknown. General observations from the study: No CDR3 amino acid sequences were shared by expanded clones across subjects, suggesting private repertoires in all groups.

The study built sorted libraries from around 1 million CD4+ or CD8+ T cells. The gene calls are TRBV20-1 and TRBJ2-1; D may correspond to TRBD1 or TRBD2 (6 bases each). Sequencing was carried out using CD4+ T cells from blood. This sequence originates from a man between 50 and 59 years old in good health. CDR3 bases: TGCAGTGCTCGAAGTACAGGGAGGTCAAAGGGTGAGCAGTTCTTC. Translated, it gives CSARSTGRSKGEQFF.